These 27 T cell receptor beta chains were sequenced from one sample in a study of T cells in Graves' hyperthyroidism and ophthalmopathy. It was RNA transcripts that yielded the amplified TCR beta CDR3 regions. Researchers ran a first-round RT-PCR on the TCR CDR3 using the HTBI primer set. Via MiXCR, TCRdb re-called the multiplex PCR reads, giving one row per CDR3 protein. The data hold around 600,000 distinct CDR3 sequences, with 40% to 55% observed a single time. The sample taken for sequencing was peripheral blood or thyroid tissue (not recorded which). Receptors were obtained from an adult man with Graves' disease, either hyperthyroidism or ophthalmopathy (not recorded which).

This clonotype has more than one count but fewer than ten. The CDR3: CASSEFSGREETQYF. CDR3 sequence (DNA): TGTGCCAGCAGTGAATTTAGCGGGAGGGAAGAGACCCAGTACTTC. V is TRBV2 and J is TRBJ2-5, with 11 bases that match TRBD2. The CDR3 spans 15 residues. Germline values: CDR1 SNHLY, CDR2 FYNNEI. Trimming at V came to 2 bases and at J to 3 bases, leaving 2 bases not matched to a gene.

J is TRBJ1-2 and V is TRBV29-1, with D perhaps TRBD1 (5 bases). The V and J ends lost 7 bases and 4 bases respectively, with 25 bases between them. The CDR3 extends over 16 amino acids. From germline, CDR1 is SQVTM and CDR2 ANQGSEA. DNA for the CDR3: TGCAGCGCCCGGGGCAGGGTCCCGACCGGCACCTATGGCTACACCTTC. This translates into CSARGRVPTGTYGYTF. The whole variable domain, remainder taken from reference TRBV29-1 and TRBJ1-2, is SAVISQKPSRDICQRGTSLTIQCQVDSQVTMMFWYRQQPGQSLTLIATANQGSEATYESGFVIDKFPISRPNLTFSTLTVSNMSPEDSSIYLCSARGRVPTGTYGYTFGSGTRLTVV.

V gene TRBV29-1 combines with J gene TRBJ2-7; a possible D gene is TRBD2 (6 bases). This CDR3 comprises 14 residues. CDR1 SQVTM and CDR2 ANQGSEA come from the germline V gene. Trimming took off 8 bases at V and 5 bases at J, with 22 bases between the two ends. Here the CDR3 reads CSSAGPEEFDEQYF. In nucleotides, the CDR3 is TGCAGCTCGGCGGGACCTGAGGAGTTCGACGAGCAGTACTTC.

This clonotype has just a few counts. J is TRBJ1-4 and V is TRBV7-2; D remains ambiguous. Germline loops: CDR1 SGHTA, CDR2 FQGNSA. The V gene lost 1 base and the J gene lost 0 bases, with 6 bases spanning the gap. CDR3 size: 15 residues. Here the CDR3 DNA reads TGTGCCAGCAGCTTAGTAGTTGCAACTAATGAAAAACTGTTTTTT. Translation gives CASSLVVATNEKLFF.

V and J are TRBV7-2 and TRBJ2-5, with 7 bases lining up with TRBD1. From germline, CDR1 is SGHTA and CDR2 FQGNSA. This CDR3 has 14 residues. Trimming cost V 5 bases and J 1 base; bases outside gene matches: 4. The CDR3 protein is CASSLPGGQETQYF. CDR3 nucleotides: TGTGCCAGCAGCCTCCCAGGGGGCCAAGAGACCCAGTACTTC.

Note on this clonotype: A clone one base away is much larger, so this may be a read error. V gene TRBV29-1 combines with J gene TRBJ1-1, with unresolved D. CDR1 SQVTM and CDR2 ANQGSEA come from the germline V gene. Trimming removed 4 bases at V and 4 bases at J, with 10 bases between. CDR3 size: 12 residues. The CDR3 loop is CSVARMSTEAFF. CDR3 coding DNA: TGCAGCGTTGCACGGATGAGCACTGAAGCTTTCTTT. Full variable domain (remainder filled in from reference TRBV29-1 and TRBJ1-1): SAVISQKPSRDICQRGTSLTIQCQVDSQVTMMFWYRQQPGQSLTLIATANQGSEATYESGFVIDKFPISRPNLTFSTLTVSNMSPEDSSIYLCSVARMSTEAFFGQGTRLTVV.

This clonotype appeared a single time. The rearrangement joins TRBV20-1 to TRBJ1-1; 7 bases are shared with TRBD1. Per germline, CDR1 DFQATT and CDR2 SNEGSKA (reference sequence). V was pared by 0 bases and J by 0 bases, with 4 bases of the junction left unmatched. The CDR3 is made up of 15 amino acids. DNA for the CDR3: TGCAGTGCTAGAGACCAACAGGGGTTGAACACTGAAGCTTTCTTT. The encoded protein is CSARDQQGLNTEAFF.

The chain combines TRBV29-1 with TRBJ1-4; the match to TRBD1 covers 10 bases. This CDR3 is built from 15 residues. CDR1 and CDR2 (germline): SQVTM, ANQGSEA. V trimming: 5 bases; J trimming: 0 bases; junction bases outside the gene matches: 3. The CDR3 sequence: CSVSGTGATNEKLFF. DNA of the CDR3: TGCAGCGTTTCCGGGACAGGGGCAACTAATGAAAAACTGTTTTTT.

The gene calls are TRBV19 and TRBJ1-2; 7 bases are a match to TRBD1. The CDR3 sequence is 14 residues long. The germline CDR1 and CDR2 sequences are LNHDA and SQIVND (reference sequence). Unmatched junction bases numbered 7, after V lost 7 bases and J lost 2 bases. This chain's CDR3 is CASTKPGQNYGYTF. The CDR3 bases are TGTGCCAGTACCAAACCGGGACAGAACTATGGCTACACCTTC.

The V call is TRBV2, the J call TRBJ2-5; D is uncertain. The CDR3 has 11 amino acids. The germline V gene has CDR1 SNHLY and CDR2 FYNNEI. Trimming pared 6 bases from V and 7 bases from J, leaving 9 bases between. DNA for the CDR3: TGTGCCAGCAGGGGTTCCGGGACCCAGTACTTC. Translated, it gives CASRGSGTQYF.

V usage is TRBV29-1 and J usage is TRBJ1-2; D is unclear. CDR1 and CDR2 from the germline V gene are SQVTM and ANQGSEA. The CDR3 extends over 14 amino acids. The V and J ends lost 4 bases and 3 bases respectively, with 15 bases between them. As DNA, the CDR3 is TGCAGCGTTGTAGTGGGCCAGCCCTACTATGGCTACACCTTC. Protein sequence: CSVVVGQPYYGYTF. Based on the CDR3 plus reference TRBV29-1 and TRBJ1-2, the full variable domain is SAVISQKPSRDICQRGTSLTIQCQVDSQVTMMFWYRQQPGQSLTLIATANQGSEATYESGFVIDKFPISRPNLTFSTLTVSNMSPEDSSIYLCSVVVGQPYYGYTFGSGTRLTVV.

A few counts support this clonotype. This chain joins TRBV24-1 and TRBJ2-5, with 8 bases fitting TRBD1. Per the germline V gene, CDR1 is KGHDR and CDR2 is SFDVKD. The CDR3 loop spans 16 amino acids. The trim removed 2 bases at V and 3 bases at J, leaving 7 bases unmatched. The CDR3 here is CATSDSSRTGKETQYF. CDR3 nucleotides: TGTGCCACCAGTGATTCCTCGAGGACAGGGAAAGAGACCCAGTACTTC.

This clonotype was recorded at least ten times. The CDR3 DNA follows: TGTGCCAGCAGGCCTACCCCGAACACCGGGGAGCTGTTTTTT. Translated, it gives CASRPTPNTGELFF. The chain recombines TRBV7-8 with TRBJ2-2; D unresolved. This CDR3 comprises 14 residues. V was shortened by 6 bases and J by 0 bases, with 8 bases between the two germline ends. CDR1 and CDR2 from the germline V gene are SGHVS and FQNEAQ.

This clonotype occurred once. This chain joins TRBV20-1 and TRBJ1-5; no firm D call. The CDR3 is made up of 14 amino acids. The germline V gene encodes CDR1 DFQATT and CDR2 SNEGSKA (reference sequence). Trimming took off 1 base at V and 2 bases at J, with 9 bases between the two ends. The CDR3 is CSARGTEGNQPQHF. In DNA form, the CDR3 reads TGCAGTGCTAGAGGGACGGAAGGCAATCAGCCCCAGCATTTT.

Only a few counts were recorded for this clonotype. V gene TRBV12-3 or TRBV12-4 combines with J gene TRBJ1-1, with 8 bases lining up with TRBD1. The CDR3 length is 15 residues. Losses at the gene ends were 3 bases for V and 1 base for J; bases not matched to a gene: 4. The DNA for the CDR3 is TGTGCCAGCAGTTTTGACAGGGGAAAGAACACTGAAGCTTTCTTT. It specifies CASSFDRGKNTEAFF.

This clonotype appeared a single time. Just one base apart from a much larger clone, this may be a read error. The chain has TRBV7-3 and TRBJ2-2; tentatively, D is TRBD2 (5 bases). This CDR3 is built from 13 residues. Germline V CDR1 and CDR2: SGHTA, FQGTGA. The CDR3 nucleotides are TGTGCCAGCAGCTTAAACAAAGCCGGGGAGCTGCTTTTT. This sequence encodes CASSLNKAGELLF.

As concerns this clonotype: A much larger clone differs from this one at a single base, so this may be a read error. This chain's CDR3 is CASSLAGINTEAFF. In DNA, the CDR3 is TGTGCCAGCAGCTTAGCCGGGATAAACACTGAAGCTTTCTTT. This chain links TRBV7-8 with TRBJ1-1; the D is unclear. V lost 0 bases, J lost 2 bases, and 7 bases lay in between. CDR3 length: 14 amino acids. Per germline, CDR1 SGHVS and CDR2 FQNEAQ.

The genes are TRBV29-1 and TRBJ1-1; possibly TRBD1 for D (5 bases). Germline V gives CDR1 SQVTM, CDR2 ANQGSEA. This CDR3 contains 11 residues. Written as DNA, the CDR3 is TGCAGTTACCCGGGACGGCTTGAAGCTTTCTTT. This translates into CSYPGRLEAFF.

Only a few counts were recorded for this clonotype. This rearrangement joins TRBV9 to TRBJ1-4; no firm D call. Germline CDR1 is SGDLS and CDR2 is YYNGEE. This CDR3 has 14 amino acids. Trimming cost V 0 bases and J 1 base, with 4 bases left between them. The CDR3, as DNA: TGTGCCAGCAGCGTAGCTGAAACTAATGAAAAACTGTTTTTT. Translation: CASSVAETNEKLFF.

This chain uses TRBV2 with TRBJ2-7, with D unclear. The CDR3 is made up of 12 amino acids. Germline V lookup: CDR1 SNHLY, CDR2 FYNNEI. V lost 8 bases, J lost 4 bases, and 12 bases lay in between. As DNA, the CDR3 is TGTGCCAGCCCCGAGGTACTTTACGAGCAGTACTTC. This translates into CASPEVLYEQYF.

The chain uses TRBV6-5 and TRBJ1-2; no clear D gene. Per germline, CDR1 MNHEY and CDR2 SVGAGI. The CDR3 loop spans 14 amino acids. V was clipped by 5 bases and J by 3 bases, with 13 bases between them. CDR3 amino acids: CASSSRGRDYGYTF. Written as DNA, the CDR3 is TGTGCCAGCAGTAGCCGTGGACGGGACTATGGCTACACCTTC.

The CDR3 DNA reads as TGTGCCATCAGTGAACGGACAGGTATGAATTCACCCCTCCACTTT. This sequence encodes CAISERTGMNSPLHF. V usage is TRBV10-3 and J usage is TRBJ1-6; 7 nucleotides agree with TRBD1. Losses at the gene ends were 3 bases for V and 7 bases for J; bases not matched to a gene: 6. The CDR3 is made up of 15 amino acids. Germline lookup yields CDR1 ENHRY and CDR2 SYGVKD.

The V and J genes are TRBV5-4 and TRBJ1-5; D gene uncertain. The CDR3 totals 15 residues. CDR1 is SGHNT and CDR2 is YYREEE in the germline V gene (reference sequence). V was cut by 0 bases and J by 0 bases, with 7 bases left in between. The CDR3 region is CASSLAVDSNQPQHF. DNA of the CDR3: TGTGCCAGCAGCTTGGCCGTAGATAGCAATCAGCCCCAGCATTTT. The entire variable domain, with the rest obtained from reference TRBV5-4 and TRBJ1-5, is as follows: ETGVTQSPTHLIKTRGQQVTLRCSSQSGHNTVSWYQQALGQGPQFIFQYYREEENGRGNFPPRFSGLQFPNYSSELNVNALELDDSALYLCASSLAVDSNQPQHFGDGTRLSIL.

This clonotype is a singleton in its sample. The V call is TRBV2, the J call TRBJ1-6; D gene unclear. V was pared by 3 bases and J by 9 bases, with 9 bases between. Germline-derived CDR1 and CDR2 are SNHLY and FYNNEI. The CDR3 contains 13 residues. This CDR3 is CASSDVGGSPLHF. CDR3 sequence (DNA): TGTGCCAGCAGTGACGTGGGTGGTTCACCCCTCCACTTT.

The chain recombines TRBV7-8 with TRBJ1-2, with TRBD1 as a possible D gene (5 bases). This CDR3 is 13 amino acids long. Deletions cut 3 bases from V and 8 bases from J, with 13 bases between. Germline V gene lookup returns CDR1 SGHVS and CDR2 FQNEAQ. The chain's CDR3 is CASSFNGQGGYTF. CDR3 DNA sequence: TGTGCCAGCAGCTTTAATGGACAAGGCGGCTACACCTTC.

Details on this clonotype: One end of the junction does not line up with germline, which may come from a read error. The chain couples TRBV6-5 to TRBJ1-3; D gene ambiguous. The CDR3 totals 16 residues. Germline assignment: CDR1 MNHEY and CDR2 SVGAGI. The CDR3 reads CAISYSQPISGNTIYF. CDR3 coding DNA: TGTGCCATCAGTTACTCCCAGCCTATCTCTGGAAACACCATATATTTT.

The sample holds a few counts of this clonotype. V gene TRBV9 combines with J gene TRBJ2-2; the match to TRBD2 covers 11 bases. The germline V gene encodes CDR1 SGDLS and CDR2 YYNGEE. V lost 4 bases, J lost 5 bases, and 4 bases stayed unmatched. CDR3 length: 15 residues. Here the CDR3 DNA reads TGTGCCAGCAGCTTGGCTAGCGGGAGGACCGGGGAGCTGTTTTTT. It specifies CASSLASGRTGELFF.